The TCR beta chain under discussion was sequenced for a study of cytomegalovirus exposure and HLA in healthy donors. The wider study: The roughly 110 validation repertoires matched the roughly 670 first-cohort repertoires in platform, a later analysis reported.

Germline assignment: CDR1 MGHRA and CDR2 YSYEKL. The length of the CDR3 is 13 residues. V gave up 0 bases and J gave up 4 bases, with 6 bases separating them. This clone was seen only once. The identical CDR3 is also encoded by other nucleotide sequences in the sample. Profiled with immunoSEQ multiplex PCR; TCRdb holds only in-frame clones, not every one. There are roughly 60,000 clones in the sample; 92% occur only once, and 1% to 1.5% lies in the top ten. The source of this sequence is a woman in her late teens or twenties in good health and CMV-seronegative. The rearrangement links TRBV4-1 to TRBJ1-2, with D tentatively TRBD1 (5 bases). The source material was PBMCs. The CDR3, as DNA: TGCGCCAGCAGCCAAGAAAGGGGCTATGGCTACACCTTC. Its translation: CASSQERGYGYTF.